This T cell receptor beta chain was obtained from a study of cytomegalovirus exposure and HLA in healthy donors. This CDR3 spans 15 amino acids. CDR1 and CDR2 from the germline V gene are SNHLY and FYNNEI. Both 60 Vbeta primers and 13 Jbeta primers went into the PCR. The assay was immunoSEQ multiplex PCR, and TCRdb's table has in-frame clones only and misses some. The top ten clones hold under 5.5% of a sample with about 140,000 clones, approximately 71% of them seen once. General observations from the study: TCR beta chain V- and J-gene trimming was linked, in a later analysis, to a missense variant in DCLRE1C. Donors were assumed by presence/absence analyses to have roughly uniform sequencing depth.

In this sample, this clone turned up a few times. Its antigen is not known. The sequenced sample consisted of PBMCs. The sequence came from a woman in her forties or fifties in good health and CMV-seronegative. The chain couples TRBV2 to TRBJ2-5; TRBD1 matches at 9 bases. The DNA end favors TRBJ2-7, so the J call may be wrong. CDR3 protein: CASRERTGAVYEQYF. CDR3 nucleotide sequence: TGTGCCAGCAGAGAGAGGACAGGGGCTGTCTACGAGCAGTACTTC.